Following are 27 T cell receptor beta chains from one sample sequenced in a study of blood T cell repertoires in COVID-19 (dated by TCRdb to between 2020 and 2021). The method was the immunoSEQ multiplex PCR assay. Drawn from immuneACCESS, this table holds only the in-frame rearrangements with V and J called that TCRdb kept. Clones are partly lost; checked studies trace under half to an unresolved V gene and leave the rest unexplained. This sample gives about 80,000 clones in total; roughly four fifths of them show up just once. In total, the top ten clones hold around a third of the sample. Sequencing used peripheral blood. The receptor set was obtained from a woman in her 70s with acute or convalescent COVID-19.

The chain joins TRBV9 to TRBJ2-3; D perhaps matches TRBD1 (5 bases). The V and J ends lost 3 bases and 3 bases respectively, with 14 bases between them. The CDR3 loop spans 15 amino acids. CDR1 SGDLS and CDR2 YYNGEE come from the germline V gene. The CDR3 DNA reads as TGTGCCAGCAGCGGTGACAGTCATTCGACAGATACGCAGTATTTT. This gives the protein CASSGDSHSTDTQYF.

The chain recombines TRBV5-1 with TRBJ2-7; 11 bases match TRBD2. V was pared by 4 bases and J by 3 bases, with 6 bases of the junction left unmatched. From germline, CDR1 is SGHRS and CDR2 YFSETQ. This CDR3 has 15 amino acids. CDR3 region: CASSPGTSGLYEQYF. CDR3 DNA: TGCGCCAGCAGCCCGGGGACTAGCGGACTCTACGAGCAGTACTTC.

The gene calls are TRBV5-1 and TRBJ1-2; D gene unclear. Germline V CDR1 and CDR2: SGHRS, YFSETQ. CDR3 length: 16 residues. V lost 0 bases, J lost 3 bases, and 15 bases lay in between. The CDR3 coding sequence is TGCGCCAGCAGCTTGGGGCAGCAGCCCGGGGACTATGGCTACACCTTC. Amino acid sequence: CASSLGQQPGDYGYTF.

This clone appeared once. The rearrangement joins TRBV7-3 to TRBJ2-2; D perhaps matches TRBD2 (6 bases). Germline assignment: CDR1 SGHTA and CDR2 FQGTGA. The CDR3 runs to 20 residues. Trimming removed 5 bases from V and 0 bases from J, with 25 bases in between. CDR3 protein: CASSPHRVVVGGANTGELFF. The CDR3 coding sequence is TGTGCCAGCAGCCCGCATAGGGTGGTCGTGGGGGGAGCGAACACCGGGGAGCTGTTTTTT.

This clone showed up just once. V and J are TRBV19 and TRBJ2-6; D is possibly TRBD1 (5 bases). V lost 1 base, J lost 12 bases, and 10 bases lay in between. The CDR3 is 13 residues long. Germline-derived CDR1 and CDR2 are LNHDA and SQIVND (reference sequence). The CDR3 spells CASSIAGPGVLTF. CDR3 DNA sequence: TGTGCCAGTAGTATAGCAGGGCCCGGCGTCCTGACTTTC.

The CDR3 sequence: CASSPSGQVYGYTF. CDR3 DNA sequence: TGTGCCAGCAGCCCCTCGGGACAAGTCTATGGCTACACCTTC. The chain employs TRBV9 and TRBJ1-2; D possibly corresponds to TRBD1 (6 bases). V was cut by 4 bases and J by 4 bases, with 14 bases left in between. This CDR3 spans 14 amino acids. Germline CDR1 and CDR2: SGDLS and YYNGEE.

This chain links TRBV30 with TRBJ1-6, with 11 bases fitting TRBD1. This CDR3 has 14 amino acids. In germline, CDR1 is GTSNPN, CDR2 SVGIG (reference sequence). The ends lost 3 bases at V and 10 bases at J; junction bases unmatched: 5. CDR3 nucleotides: TGTGCCTGGAGGTGGACAGGGGGCGTCTCACCCCTCCACTTT. Protein: CAWRWTGGVSPLHF.

This clone turned up a few times. V is TRBV7-3 and J is TRBJ2-2; a weak D match, TRBD1 (6 bases). The CDR3 extends over 15 amino acids. Germline CDR1 and CDR2: SGHTA and FQGTGA. Trimming took 5 bases from V and 7 from J, leaving 17 bases between them. The CDR3 nucleotides read TGTGCCAGCAGCCCCCTCGCAGGGGCGAACGGGGAGCTGTTTTTT. The encoded protein is CASSPLAGANGELFF. The entire variable domain, with the rest obtained from reference TRBV7-3 and TRBJ2-2, is as follows: GAGVSQTPSNKVTEKGKYVELRCDPISGHTALYWYRQSLGQGPEFLIYFQGTGAADDSGLPNDRFFAVRPEGSVSTLKIQRTERGDSAVYLCASSPLAGANGELFFGEGSRLTVL.

This clone has only a few counts. The chain links TRBV6-5 to TRBJ1-1; unclear D gene. V shed 5 bases and J shed 3 bases, with 10 bases lying between them. The CDR3 has 13 residues. Germline CDR1 reads MNHEY; CDR2 reads SVGAGI. CDR3 in amino acids: CASSRRPDTEAFF. The CDR3 DNA sequence: TGTGCCAGCAGTCGCAGGCCTGACACTGAAGCTTTCTTT.

As DNA, the CDR3 is TGCGCCAGCAGCTTGTCCGGACGGACTTACGAGCAGTACTTC. Protein product: CASSLSGRTYEQYF. The chain couples TRBV5-1 to TRBJ2-7, with D possibly being TRBD2 (5 bases). This CDR3 is built from 14 residues. Looked up from germline, CDR1 is SGHRS and CDR2 is YFSETQ. V was clipped by 1 base and J by 4 bases, with 12 bases between them.

The J gene is TRBJ2-7, the V gene TRBV5-1; 15 bases fit TRBD2. Germline V lookup: CDR1 SGHRS, CDR2 YFSETQ. V gave up 4 bases and J gave up 5 bases; unmatched junction bases: 7. The length of the CDR3 is 16 residues. CDR3 residues: CASSNGLAGGLDEQYF. CDR3 coding DNA: TGCGCCAGCAGCAACGGACTAGCGGGAGGGTTGGACGAGCAGTACTTC.

The rearrangement links TRBV5-5 to TRBJ1-6; 7 bases align to TRBD1. CDR3 length: 14 residues. The V segment lost 4 bases and the J segment 10 bases; nucleotides outside the gene matches: 8. Germline CDR1 reads SGHKS; CDR2 reads YYEKEE (reference sequence). CDR3 DNA: TGTGCCAGCAGCCTACAGGGGTTTCTATCACCCCTCCACTTT. This encodes CASSLQGFLSPLHF.

The chain combines TRBV6-5 with TRBJ2-3, with 10 bases identical to TRBD2. Germline CDR1 reads MNHEY; CDR2 reads SVGAGI. CDR3 length: 15 amino acids. Trimming cost V 6 bases and J 2 bases; bases outside gene matches: 5. In nucleotides, the CDR3 is TGTGCCAGCAGAAAGACTAGCGGGTACACAGATACGCAGTATTTT. Translated, it gives CASRKTSGYTDTQYF.

The V gene is TRBV10-2, the J gene TRBJ1-1; TRBD1 aligns across 7 bases. The J segment lost 3 bases and the V segment lost 6 bases, leaving 13 bases of the junction unmatched. Germline V lookup: CDR1 WSHSY, CDR2 SAAADI. The CDR3 runs 16 residues. The CDR3 DNA is TGCGCCAGCAGCCTTAAGACAGGGATTCGGGACACTGAAGCTTTCTTT. The encoded protein is CASSLKTGIRDTEAFF.

The chain is built from TRBV11-2 and TRBJ2-7; 8 nucleotides agree with TRBD1. The CDR3 spans 16 residues. CDR1 and CDR2 (germline): SGHAT, FQNNGV. With V trimmed by 5 bases and J by 2 bases, 11 bases remained unmatched. CDR3 in DNA: TGTGCCAGCAGCGGGAGCAGGGGGCTCTCTGCCTACGAGCAGTACTTC. It yields the protein CASSGSRGLSAYEQYF.

This chain uses TRBV5-1 with TRBJ2-1; a possible D gene is TRBD2 (6 bases). The CDR3 has 15 amino acids. Trimming removed 4 bases from V and 2 bases from J, with 13 bases in between. The germline V gene has CDR1 SGHRS and CDR2 YFSETQ. CDR3 in amino acids: CASSTGGPTYNEQFF. The CDR3 nucleotides read TGCGCCAGCAGCACTGGAGGGCCCACCTACAATGAGCAGTTCTTC. The full variable domain, completed using reference TRBV5-1 and TRBJ2-1, is KAGVTQTPRYLIKTRGQQVTLSCSPISGHRSVSWYQQTPGQGLQFLFEYFSETQRNKGNFPGRFSGRQFSNSRSEMNVSTLELGDSALYLCASSTGGPTYNEQFFGPGTRLTVL.

The genes are TRBV15 and TRBJ2-5, with a tentative D call TRBD1 (6 bases). V was clipped by 5 bases and J by 5 bases, with 12 bases between them. The CDR3 is 13 amino acids. CDR1 is LNHNV, CDR2 YYDKDF, per germline (reference sequence). The CDR3 bases are TGTGCCACCAGCCCCCAGGGGCCCGAGACCCAGTACTTC. Translated: CATSPQGPETQYF. The full variable domain, completed using reference TRBV15 and TRBJ2-5, is DAMVIQNPRYQVTQFGKPVTLSCSQTLNHNVMYWYQQKSSQAPKLLFHYYDKDFNNEADTPDNFQSRRPNTSFCFLDIRSPGLGDTAMYLCATSPQGPETQYFGPGTRLLVL.

The chain uses TRBV5-1 and TRBJ2-5, with D perhaps TRBD1 (5 bases). Germline lookup yields CDR1 SGHRS and CDR2 YFSETQ. The CDR3 consists of 13 residues. V lost 0 bases, J lost 2 bases, and 5 bases lay in between. The CDR3 spells CASSLGTQETQYF. Written as DNA, the CDR3 is TGCGCCAGCAGCTTGGGGACACAAGAGACCCAGTACTTC.

J is TRBJ1-5 and V is TRBV19; 8 bases line up with TRBD1. The CDR3 is 16 residues long. V lost 1 base and J lost 3; bases outside the gene matches: 5. CDR1 and CDR2 from the germline V gene are LNHDA and SQIVND (reference sequence). As DNA, the CDR3 is TGTGCCAGTAGTATAGGGAGGACAGGGATCAATCAGCCCCAGCATTTT. This translates into CASSIGRTGINQPQHF.

The gene calls are TRBV7-2 and TRBJ2-1, with D possibly being TRBD1 (6 bases). Trimming took off 2 bases at V and 0 bases at J, with 11 bases between the two ends. This CDR3 comprises 16 residues. The germline gives CDR1 SGHTA, CDR2 FQGNSA. CDR3 nucleotides: TGTGCCAGCAGCTTATCGGGACAACGCTCCTACAATGAGCAGTTCTTC. Encoded protein: CASSLSGQRSYNEQFF.

The chain uses TRBV7-3 and TRBJ2-5, with TRBD2 matching 12 bases. The CDR3 extends over 17 amino acids. Germline CDR1 is SGHTA and CDR2 is FQGTGA. Trimming cost V 0 bases and J 5 bases; bases outside gene matches: 7. The CDR3 here is CASSLTSSGRARETQYF. The CDR3 nucleotides are TGTGCCAGCAGCTTAACCTCTAGCGGGAGGGCCAGGGAGACCCAGTACTTC.

The rearrangement links TRBV5-5 to TRBJ2-1, with 13 bases identical to TRBD2. Germline V gives CDR1 SGHKS, CDR2 YYEKEE (reference sequence). The ends lost 3 bases at V and 8 bases at J; junction bases unmatched: 11. This CDR3 has 17 residues. CDR3 in amino acids: CASSWGGLAGVGDEQFF. In nucleotides, the CDR3 is TGTGCCAGCAGCTGGGGTGGACTAGCGGGAGTTGGCGATGAGCAGTTCTTC.

This chain uses TRBV19 with TRBJ2-1, with 9 positions matching TRBD2. The trim removed 3 bases at V and 3 bases at J, leaving 6 bases unmatched. The CDR3 consists of 16 residues. Germline CDR1 is LNHDA and CDR2 is SQIVND (reference sequence). CDR3 region: CASSIASGRYYNEQFF. CDR3 bases: TGTGCCAGTAGTATCGCCAGCGGGAGGTACTACAATGAGCAGTTCTTC.

V gene TRBV18 combines with J gene TRBJ2-7; tentatively, D is TRBD1 (5 bases). Germline V gene lookup returns CDR1 KGHSH and CDR2 LQKENI. This CDR3 contains 13 residues. Trimming stripped 4 bases from V and 1 base from J, with 8 bases between. The CDR3, as DNA: TGTGCCAGCTCACAGGGGCCTTCCTACGAGCAGTACTTC. Amino acid sequence: CASSQGPSYEQYF.

This chain uses TRBV7-8 with TRBJ2-1; D is ambiguous. The V gene's germline CDR1 is SGHVS and CDR2 FQNEAQ. The germline V and J ends were trimmed by 1 base and 8 bases, with 9 bases remaining between them. The CDR3 is made up of 13 amino acids. The DNA of the CDR3 is TGTGCCAGCAGCTTAGGCAGGTACGATGAGCAGTTCTTC. It translates to CASSLGRYDEQFF.

The J gene is TRBJ2-7, the V gene TRBV2; D is uncertain. The germline V gene encodes CDR1 SNHLY and CDR2 FYNNEI. This CDR3 is built from 12 residues. V was trimmed by 5 bases and J by 7 bases, leaving 12 bases between them. CDR3 sequence (DNA): TGTGCCAGCAGTCCCGTCCTGGAGGAGCAGTACTTC. This translates into CASSPVLEEQYF. Full variable domain (outside the CDR3, taken from reference TRBV2 and TRBJ2-7): EPEVTQTPSHQVTQMGQEVILRCVPISNHLYFYWYRQILGQKVEFLVSFYNNEISEKSEIFDDQFSVERPDGSNFTLKIRSTKLEDSAMYFCASSPVLEEQYFGPGTRLTVT.

V and J are TRBV5-1 and TRBJ2-7; the D gene is possibly TRBD1 (7 bases). CDR3 length: 15 residues. Germline-derived CDR1 and CDR2 are SGHRS and YFSETQ. The V gene lost 2 bases and the J gene lost 2 bases, with 14 bases spanning the gap. CDR3 nucleotide sequence: TGCGCCAGCAGCTTCGCGTCAGGGGGGACCTACGAGCAGTACTTC. Translation: CASSFASGGTYEQYF.